The subject of this entry is one T cell receptor (beta chain). Its target is unknown. The CDR3 spans 14 residues. Deletions cut 1 base from V and 4 bases from J, with 8 bases between. The germline CDR1 and CDR2 sequences are KGHSH and LQKENI. These data come from a study of T-cell memory formation after mild COVID-19. About the study: TCR clusters largely stayed donor specific.

One entry per CDR3 protein results from TCRdb running MiXCR on the 5' RACE reads. This table has around 530,000 distinct CDR3 sequences, about 20% appearing once. Notes on the study in general: Certain responding clones were present in pre-infection memory, suggesting participation of cross-reactive memory.

Sequencing used PBMCs or a T cell subset sorted from them (not recorded which). J is TRBJ1-5 and V is TRBV18; D gene unclear. The source is an adult woman who had mild COVID-19 (a few samples of this study predate the infection). Cell type and time point are not known. Here the CDR3 DNA reads TGTGCCAGCTCACCACTCCAGGTTAATCAGCCCCAGCATTTT. Protein product: CASSPLQVNQPQHF.